This entry features one T cell receptor (beta chain) sequence. PCR amplification relied on 60 Vbeta primers (plus 13 Jbeta primers). Sequencing used immunoSEQ multiplex PCR; TCRdb keeps in-frame clones, though not all of them. The sample includes more than 100,000 clones. This entry is derived from a study of cytomegalovirus exposure and HLA in healthy donors. The CDR3 length is 15 residues. Trimming removed 3 bases from V and 2 bases from J; junction bases left unmatched: 1. CDR1 is MNHNS, CDR2 SASEGT, per germline. This receptor was taken from a young man in good health and CMV-seronegative. Sequenced material: PBMCs. V is TRBV6-1 and J is TRBJ2-6; 7 bases agree with TRBD1. The CDR3 region is CASSETGTGANVLTF. The DNA for the CDR3 is TGTGCCAGCAGTGAGACAGGGACTGGGGCCAACGTCCTGACTTTC.